The 23 T cell receptor beta chains below come from one sample, sequenced in a study of T cells in Graves' hyperthyroidism and ophthalmopathy (dated by TCRdb to 2018 to 2020). Library construction relied on multiplex PCR. The listed sequencing device is Illumina HiSeq 2000. The TCR beta CDR3 regions were amplified from the RNA transcripts. A first-round RT-PCR of the TCR CDR3 used the HTBI primer set with the Qiagen OneStep RT-PCR kit. The public reads were run again by TCRdb, first through fastp at Q25 and then through MiXCR, and only productive beta chains were kept. For every CDR3 protein sequence, its rows merge into one entry that carries the most common genes and DNA. This sample has more than 300,000 distinct CDR3 sequences in its table, and approximately 15% of those were observed once. The leading ten clones occupy roughly 25% of the sample. The source material was blood. The source of these receptors is a woman under 40 with Graves' hyperthyroidism.

The chain has TRBV30 and TRBJ2-3, with 10 bases fitting TRBD2. The germline gives CDR1 GTSNPN, CDR2 SVGIG (reference sequence). The CDR3 sequence is 15 residues long. V was pared by 2 bases and J by 1 base, with 3 bases of the junction left unmatched. This chain's CDR3 is CAWSLAGVGTDTQYF. CDR3 bases: TGTGCCTGGAGTCTAGCGGGAGTGGGCACAGATACGCAGTATTTT.

There are many counts of this clonotype. The chain uses TRBV2 and TRBJ1-5; D remains ambiguous. V lost 4 bases and J lost 9, with 16 bases in between. The CDR3 consists of 14 residues. In germline, CDR1 is SNHLY, CDR2 FYNNEI. DNA for the CDR3: TGTGCCAGCAGTGTAGGGCAGTCATTATCGCCCCAGCATTTT. It is translated as CASSVGQSLSPQHF.

Many counts were recorded for this clonotype. This rearrangement joins TRBV2 to TRBJ2-3; D unresolved. CDR1 SNHLY and CDR2 FYNNEI come from the germline V gene. The CDR3 is 13 amino acids. The V end lost 4 bases, the J end lost 1 base, and 6 bases lay between the germline ends. CDR3 coding DNA: TGTGCCAGCAGTGGGTCCCGCACAGATACGCAGTATTTT. Amino acids: CASSGSRTDTQYF. The entire variable domain, with the rest obtained from reference TRBV2 and TRBJ2-3, is as follows: EPEVTQTPSHQVTQMGQEVILRCVPISNHLYFYWYRQILGQKVEFLVSFYNNEISEKSEIFDDQFSVERPDGSNFTLKIRSTKLEDSAMYFCASSGSRTDTQYFGPGTRLTVL.

This clonotype was recorded a few times. V is TRBV7-6 and J is TRBJ2-5; D unresolved. This CDR3 spans 16 amino acids. Germline CDR1 and CDR2: SGHVS and FNYEAQ. V lost 1 base and J 5 bases, leaving 17 bases between the germline ends. The CDR3 nucleotides are TGTGCCAGCAGCTTAGGTTCAGCCTCACGATGGGAGACCCAGTACTTC. Translation: CASSLGSASRWETQYF.

The gene calls are TRBV12-5 and TRBJ2-1; 9 bases fit TRBD2. The CDR3 length is 17 residues. Germline V gene lookup returns CDR1 LGHNT and CDR2 FRNRAP. J gave up 5 bases and V 4 bases, and 12 bases lay outside the gene matches. CDR3 sequence: CASGSVLGQRGDNEQFF. The CDR3 nucleotides read TGTGCTAGTGGTTCGGTACTGGGCCAGCGGGGGGACAATGAGCAGTTCTTC.

This clonotype showed up just once. Being one base from a much bigger clone, this may be a read error. V gene TRBV20-1 combines with J gene TRBJ1-5; no clear D gene. The V gene's germline CDR1 is DFQATT and CDR2 SNEGSKA (reference sequence). The CDR3 runs 12 residues. The chain's CDR3 is CSASSGDQSQHF. The CDR3 DNA reads as TGCAGTGCTAGTTCAGGCGATCAGTCCCAGCATTTT.

This clonotype was counted many times. The chain uses TRBV7-2 and TRBJ2-7; tentatively, D is TRBD2 (5 bases). Germline V lookup: CDR1 SGHTA, CDR2 FQGNSA. Deletions cut 5 bases from V and 5 bases from J, with 16 bases between. There are 14 residues in the CDR3. The CDR3 DNA follows: TGTGCCAGCAGCCGAGATCGGGCGGGCCACGAGCAGTACTTC. Translation gives CASSRDRAGHEQYF.

This clonotype was observed a few times. The J gene is TRBJ2-2, the V gene TRBV7-2, with 8 bases aligning to TRBD2. Losses at the gene ends were 5 bases for V and 6 bases for J; bases not matched to a gene: 8. The CDR3 consists of 15 residues. CDR1 SGHTA and CDR2 FQGNSA come from the germline V gene. CDR3 loop: CASSPRTSSSGELFF. CDR3 sequence (DNA): TGTGCCAGCAGCCCCCGGACTAGCAGCTCCGGGGAGCTGTTTTTT. Drawing the rest from reference TRBV7-2 and TRBJ2-2, the complete variable domain is GAGVSQSPSNKVTEKGKDVELRCDPISGHTALYWYRQSLGQGLEFLIYFQGNSAPDKSGLPSDRFSAERTGGSVSTLTIQRTQQEDSAVYLCASSPRTSSSGELFFGEGSRLTVL.

The table lists this clonotype with a few counts. This chain uses TRBV7-2 with TRBJ2-7; D is possibly TRBD2 (5 bases). The CDR3 runs 17 residues. From germline, CDR1 is SGHTA and CDR2 FQGNSA. The V gene lost 1 base and the J gene lost 2 bases, with 18 bases spanning the gap. The CDR3 coding sequence is TGTGCCAGCAGCTTAGTGGTGGGGAGCGCACGCCCCTACGAGCAGTACTTC. It encodes CASSLVVGSARPYEQYF.

This clonotype was seen repeatedly, ten times or more. The V gene is TRBV2, the J gene TRBJ1-4, with a tentative D call TRBD1 (5 bases). This CDR3 comprises 15 residues. Germline V lookup: CDR1 SNHLY, CDR2 FYNNEI. Trimming left V 10 bases short and J 3 bases short, with 18 bases between. The CDR3 coding sequence is TGTGCCATATCACCTGGGGGGTCAGCTAATGAAAAACTGTTTTTT. It is translated as CAISPGGSANEKLFF. Complete variable domain (other parts from reference TRBV2 and TRBJ1-4): EPEVTQTPSHQVTQMGQEVILRCVPISNHLYFYWYRQILGQKVEFLVSFYNNEISEKSEIFDDQFSVERPDGSNFTLKIRSTKLEDSAMYFCAISPGGSANEKLFFGSGTQLSVL.

The chain has TRBV19 and TRBJ2-2, with a possible D match to TRBD2 (6 bases). The CDR3 spans 18 residues. Germline loops: CDR1 LNHDA, CDR2 SQIVND (reference sequence). Trimming pared 6 bases from V and 5 bases from J, leaving 25 bases between. For the CDR3, the DNA is TGTGCCAGTAGGTTAATCCGGGACTCCCTAGGGCTGACCGGGGAGCTGTTTTTT. Amino acids: CASRLIRDSLGLTGELFF.

Comment on this clonotype: This clone may be a read error of a much larger clone one base away. The rearrangement links TRBV5-1 to TRBJ1-1, with 7 bases matching TRBD1. The CDR3 spans 14 residues. Germline V lookup: CDR1 SGHRS, CDR2 YFSETQ. CDR3 amino acids: CASSQQGMNAEAFF. In nucleotides, the CDR3 is TGCGCCAGCAGCCAACAGGGGATGAACGCTGAAGCTTTCTTT.

The V gene is TRBV20-1, the J gene TRBJ2-3, with TRBD2 identical over 8 bases. The CDR3 consists of 18 residues. V shed 6 bases, J shed 3 bases, and the junction held 20 bases outside the gene matches. Per germline, CDR1 DFQATT and CDR2 SNEGSKA (reference sequence). The CDR3 spells CSARPVGTRGWDTDTQYF. The CDR3 bases are TGCAGTGCCCGTCCCGTCGGGACTAGAGGATGGGATACAGATACGCAGTATTTT.

This clonotype has a count of ten or more. This chain links TRBV11-2 with TRBJ2-7; a possible D gene is TRBD2 (6 bases). This CDR3 spans 13 amino acids. Germline CDR1 and CDR2: SGHAT and FQNNGV. V shed 5 bases and J shed 0 bases, with 8 bases lying between them. Here the CDR3 DNA reads TGTGCCAGCAGCCACGGGGGCTCCTACGAGCAGTACTTC. It codes for CASSHGGSYEQYF.

Concerning this clonotype itself: Given a much more abundant clone one base away, this may be a read error. The rearrangement uses TRBV3-1 and TRBJ1-6, with D perhaps TRBD1 (5 bases). The CDR3 loop spans 15 amino acids. The germline CDR1 and CDR2 sequences are LGHDT and YNNKEL (reference sequence). Trimming left V 1 base short and J 8 bases short, with 12 bases between. The CDR3 sequence is CASSQGGGFDSPLHF. As DNA, the CDR3 is TGTGCCAGCAGCCAAGGCGGGGGGTTTGATTCACCCCTCCACTTT.

On this clonotype itself: Given a much more abundant clone one base away, this may be a read error. The chain uses TRBV11-2 and TRBJ2-1; unclear D gene. Germline V lookup: CDR1 SGHAT, CDR2 FQNNGV. CDR3 size: 13 residues. The CDR3, as DNA: TGTGTCAGCAGCTTAGCACGAAACAATGAGCAGTTCTTC. Its protein is CVSSLARNNEQFF.

The chain recombines TRBV12-3 or TRBV12-4 with TRBJ2-1; the match to TRBD1 covers 9 bases. V was clipped by 2 bases and J by 5 bases; unmatched bases: 7. The CDR3 loop spans 16 amino acids. Written as DNA, the CDR3 is TGTGCCAGCAGTTTACCCGGACAGGGGAGTAACAATGAGCAGTTCTTC. Translated, it gives CASSLPGQGSNNEQFF.

This clonotype was recorded many times. This CDR3 reads CATRTSGSIDEQYF. The CDR3, as DNA: TGTGCCACCCGTACGAGCGGGAGTATCGACGAGCAGTACTTC. The genes are TRBV18 and TRBJ2-7; TRBD2 matches 8 bases. CDR1 is KGHSH, CDR2 LQKENI, per germline. J lost 5 bases, V lost 10 bases, and 13 bases had no gene match. The CDR3 covers 14 residues.

The table lists this clonotype with many counts. J is TRBJ2-1 and V is TRBV12-5; 9 bases agree with TRBD2. Germline-derived CDR1 and CDR2 are LGHNT and FRNRAP. This CDR3 is built from 16 residues. The J segment lost 6 bases and the V segment lost 0 bases, leaving 6 bases of the junction unmatched. CDR3 in DNA: TGTGCTAGTGGTTTGGTACAGGCGGGAGGGTTCAATGAGCAGTTCTTC. Its translation is CASGLVQAGGFNEQFF.

This clonotype was recorded a few times. The chain uses TRBV28 and TRBJ2-7; D remains ambiguous. The CDR3 has 10 amino acids. V lost 9 bases to trimming and J lost 2 bases, with 5 bases between them. CDR1 MDHEN and CDR2 SYDVKM come from the germline V gene. The DNA for the CDR3 is TGTGCCAGTGCCACCTACGAGCAGTACTTC. Translated: CASATYEQYF.

This clonotype was observed a handful of times. V and J are TRBV9 and TRBJ2-2, with D uncertain. The V end was cut by 0 bases, the J end by 6 bases, with 3 bases between. The CDR3 length is 12 residues. The germline V gene encodes CDR1 SGDLS and CDR2 YYNGEE. Written as DNA, the CDR3 is TGTGCCAGCAGCGTAGTCTCCGGGGAGCTGTTTTTT. Translation gives CASSVVSGELFF.

This clonotype turned up a few times. This may be a read error, as it is one base from a much larger clone. The CDR3 bases are TGTGCCAGCGGCTTATCCGGGAGCAACGAGCAGTACTTC. This encodes CASGLSGSNEQYF. This chain uses TRBV7-2 with TRBJ2-7; a possible D gene is TRBD2 (6 bases). The length of the CDR3 is 13 residues. Germline V CDR1 and CDR2: SGHTA, FQGNSA. Full variable domain (remainder filled in from reference TRBV7-2 and TRBJ2-7): GAGVSQSPSNKVTEKGKDVELRCDPISGHTALYWYRQSLGQGLEFLIYFQGNSAPDKSGLPSDRFSAERTGGSVSTLTIQRTQQEDSAVYLCASGLSGSNEQYFGPGTRLTVT.

The chain links TRBV25-1 to TRBJ2-3; D gene unclear. The germline V gene encodes CDR1 MGHDK and CDR2 SYGVNS. Trimming took off 1 base at V and 0 bases at J, with 11 bases between the two ends. CDR3 length equals 16 residues. In DNA form, the CDR3 reads TGTGCCAGCAGTGAATTTAAGGAAGAGAGCACAGATACGCAGTATTTT. Its protein product is CASSEFKEESTDTQYF.